The 10 T cell receptor beta chains below all came from one sample that was sequenced in a study of beta chain features in type 1 diabetes. Since all of the isolated RNA was reverse transcribed, expressed TCRB transcripts were what got sequenced. The repertoire was sequenced with immunoSEQ multiplex PCR; TCRdb's copy has only in-frame clones and lacks some. The sample contains some 240,000 clones, approximately 11% of which appear only once. The sequenced sample was central memory CD4+ T cells from blood. The source of these receptors is a man between 18 and 29 years old in good health.

The table lists this clone with a few counts. V gene TRBV30 combines with J gene TRBJ2-2; possibly TRBD2 for D (6 bases). Between the trimmed V and J ends, which lost 0 bases and 3 bases, there was a span of 14 bases. The CDR3 runs 16 residues. Germline assignment: CDR1 GTSNPN and CDR2 SVGIG (reference sequence). CDR3 in amino acids: CAWSVLWGGDTGELFF. In DNA form, the CDR3 reads TGTGCCTGGAGTGTACTATGGGGAGGCGACACCGGGGAGCTGTTTTTT.

The chain carries TRBV6-1 and TRBJ2-7; 7 bases line up with TRBD1. This CDR3 contains 12 residues. After removal of 8 bases from V and 6 bases from J, the junction contained 7 bases not matched to a gene. Germline V gene sequence: CDR1 MNHNS, CDR2 SASEGT. The chain's CDR3 is CASWDRPAEQYF. In DNA, the CDR3 is TGTGCCAGCTGGGACAGACCGGCCGAGCAGTACTTC.

In DNA, the CDR3 is TGTGCCAGCTCAACTAGCACAGATACGCAGTATTTT. It encodes CASSTSTDTQYF. The chain uses TRBV18 and TRBJ2-3, with D uncertain. V was trimmed by 5 bases and J by 0 bases, leaving 3 bases between them. Germline V lookup: CDR1 KGHSH, CDR2 LQKENI. There are 12 residues in the CDR3.

There are a few counts of this clone. This chain connects TRBV7-2 to TRBJ2-4; D is perhaps TRBD2 (6 bases). The CDR3 spans 16 residues. Germline CDR1 and CDR2: SGHTA and FQGNSA. Between the trimmed V and J ends, which lost 1 base and 0 bases, there was a span of 10 bases. Here the CDR3 reads CASSLVPAGAKNIQYF. As DNA, the CDR3 is TGTGCCAGCAGCTTAGTCCCAGCGGGAGCCAAAAACATTCAGTACTTC.

This clone showed up many times. V gene TRBV10-3 combines with J gene TRBJ1-1; D not certain. The CDR3 covers 15 residues. Looked up from germline, CDR1 is ENHRY and CDR2 is SYGVKD. V gave up 0 bases and J gave up 3 bases, with 11 bases separating them. The CDR3 bases are TGTGCCATCAGTGAGTCGCGAGGCAGTTACACTGAAGCTTTCTTT. The encoded protein is CAISESRGSYTEAFF.

This clone was seen a few times. The V call is TRBV15, the J call TRBJ1-2; a possible D gene is TRBD1 (5 bases). This CDR3 has 17 residues. Germline-derived CDR1 and CDR2 are LNHNV and YYDKDF (reference sequence). V shed 0 bases and J shed 8 bases, with 22 bases lying between them. The chain's CDR3 is CATSRDLSYDSQRGYTF. For the CDR3, the DNA is TGTGCCACCAGCAGAGACTTATCCTACGACAGCCAGAGGGGCTACACCTTC.

This clone was detected a few times. This chain joins TRBV18 and TRBJ1-2, with D maybe TRBD1 (5 bases). With 3 bases removed from V and 7 bases from J, the gap between germline ends came to 15 bases. The CDR3 length is 14 residues. Germline V lookup: CDR1 KGHSH, CDR2 LQKENI. In DNA, the CDR3 is TGTGCCAGCTCACCCCCCACCAGGGACGCTGGCTACACCTTC. It specifies CASSPPTRDAGYTF.

The chain uses TRBV4-1 and TRBJ2-7; 8 nucleotides match TRBD2. The CDR3 is 15 amino acids. The germline gives CDR1 MGHRA, CDR2 YSYEKL. Trimming took 2 bases from V and 4 from J; bases not matched to a gene: 7. CDR3: CASSQPPGGRYEQYF. The DNA for the CDR3 is TGCGCCAGCAGCCAACCCCCGGGGGGGCGGTACGAGCAGTACTTC.

CDR3 sequence: CASSLNPQGLAGDEQFF. The CDR3 DNA is TGTGCCAGCAGCTTAAACCCTCAGGGACTAGCCGGGGATGAGCAGTTCTTC. This rearrangement joins TRBV7-3 to TRBJ2-1; 9 nucleotides line up with TRBD2. V shed 1 base, J shed 8 bases, and the junction held 12 bases outside the gene matches. Per the germline V gene, CDR1 is SGHTA and CDR2 is FQGTGA. This CDR3 has 17 amino acids.

This sequence joins TRBV4-1 and TRBJ2-3, with D perhaps TRBD1 (6 bases). CDR3 length: 14 amino acids. V was trimmed by 0 bases and J by 8 bases, leaving 12 bases between them. Germline V gives CDR1 MGHRA, CDR2 YSYEKL. The CDR3 coding sequence is TGCGCCAGCAGCCAAGAGCCCTTCAGGGGTACGCAGTATTTT. The encoded protein is CASSQEPFRGTQYF.